Below are 25 T cell receptor beta chains sequenced from a single sample in a study of cytomegalovirus exposure and HLA in healthy donors. 60 Vbeta and 13 Jbeta primers were used in PCR. Repertoires were generated with immunoSEQ multiplex PCR, while TCRdb's copy carries only in-frame clones and drops some. The sample shows some 170,000 clones, approximately 80% of them seen only once. Material: PBMCs. The receptors shown here come from a man between 18 and 35 years old in good health and CMV-seropositive.

In the case of this clone: Because the CDR3 is missing its conserved closing phenylalanine or tryptophan, this is likely a read error. This chain uses TRBV2 with TRBJ1-6, with D uncertain. With 4 bases removed from V and 0 bases from J, the gap between germline ends came to 4 bases. CDR1 and CDR2 from the germline V gene are SNHLY and FYNNEI. This CDR3 is 14 amino acids long. CDR3 bases: TGTGCCAGCAGTGCTAGCTCCTATAATTCACCCCTCCACCTT. Translating gives CASSASSYNSPLHL.

The chain carries TRBV6-5 and TRBJ2-3; TRBD2 aligns across 10 bases. Germline assignment: CDR1 MNHEY and CDR2 SVGAGI. J lost 4 bases, V lost 6 bases, and 1 base had no gene match. This CDR3 spans 13 amino acids. This CDR3 is CASRGLAADTQYF. CDR3 DNA: TGTGCCAGCAGAGGACTAGCGGCAGATACGCAGTATTTT.

The chain carries TRBV5-1 and TRBJ2-2, with 7 bases lining up with TRBD2. The CDR3 totals 16 residues. The V gene's germline CDR1 is SGHRS and CDR2 YFSETQ. In nucleotides, the CDR3 is TGCGTCACTATGCGGGGAGGGGCACCGAACACCGGGGAGCTGTTTTTT. Translated, it gives CVTMRGGAPNTGELFF.

A few counts support this clone. The chain joins TRBV6-5 to TRBJ1-4, with 9 bases that match TRBD1. The CDR3 sequence is 13 residues long. Germline CDR1 is MNHEY and CDR2 is SVGAGI. After removal of 8 bases from V and 8 bases from J, the junction contained 6 bases not matched to a gene. CDR3 coding DNA: TGTGCCAGCGGGGACAGGGAGATGGAAAAACTGTTTTTT. As protein: CASGDREMEKLFF.

The chain is built from TRBV7-8 and TRBJ1-1; no definite D call. The CDR3 consists of 12 residues. Germline V gene data show CDR1 as SGHVS and CDR2 as FQNEAQ. V lost 2 bases and J lost 7, with 8 bases in between. The CDR3 nucleotides read TGTGCCAGCAGCTTATTTATCTATGAAGCTTTCTTT. Translated: CASSLFIYEAFF.

The genes are TRBV7-8 and TRBJ2-7; 9 bases are a match to TRBD1. The V segment lost 5 bases and the J segment 2 bases; nucleotides outside the gene matches: 7. The CDR3 loop spans 15 amino acids. The germline V gene has CDR1 SGHVS and CDR2 FQNEAQ. Here the CDR3 DNA reads TGTGCCAGCAGCCTGACAGACAGGGGGACCTACGAGCAGTACTTC. Encoded protein: CASSLTDRGTYEQYF.

V gene TRBV19 combines with J gene TRBJ2-7; the D gene is possibly TRBD2 (5 bases). Germline assignment: CDR1 LNHDA and CDR2 SQIVND (reference sequence). This CDR3 has 16 residues. Trimming removed 4 bases from V and 3 bases from J, with 19 bases in between. The CDR3 DNA is TGTGCCAGTAGTACCGACGGGTTCCGAGGGCGCTACGAGCAGTACTTC. This encodes CASSTDGFRGRYEQYF.

CDR3 region: CASSPFTGNEQYF. CDR3 nucleotide sequence: TGCGCCAGCAGCCCATTCACAGGGAACGAGCAGTACTTC. The rearrangement joins TRBV4-3 to TRBJ2-7, with D maybe TRBD1 (6 bases). The CDR3 contains 13 residues. V gave up 4 bases and J gave up 5 bases, with 12 bases separating them. Germline CDR1 LGHNA, CDR2 YSLEER.

This clone came up once. The genes are TRBV5-1 and TRBJ2-7; 10 bases fit TRBD1. Germline CDR1 reads SGHRS; CDR2 reads YFSETQ. The CDR3 sequence is 13 residues long. V dropped 4 bases and J dropped 6; count of bases not matched to a gene: 4. The CDR3 nucleotides read TGCGCCAGCAGCAGAGGGGACAGGGGCGAGCAGTACTTC. Protein product: CASSRGDRGEQYF.

The chain couples TRBV7-9 to TRBJ2-7; 10 nucleotides line up with TRBD1. The CDR3 length is 14 residues. The ends lost 5 bases at V and 5 bases at J; junction bases unmatched: 6. Germline lookup yields CDR1 SEHNR and CDR2 FQNEAQ (reference sequence). CDR3 nucleotides: TGTGCCAGCAGCCCCCGGGACAGGGGAAACGAGCAGTACTTC. This sequence encodes CASSPRDRGNEQYF.

The chain links TRBV13 to TRBJ1-3; D call uncertain. CDR3 length: 10 residues. Per germline, CDR1 PRHDT and CDR2 FYEKMQ (reference sequence). The V end was cut by 7 bases, the J end by 8 bases, with 6 bases between. Here the CDR3 reads CASKRDTIYF. Written as DNA, the CDR3 is TGTGCCAGCAAACGGGACACCATATATTTT.

The V and J genes are TRBV27 and TRBJ2-7; no reliable D call. V dropped 6 bases and J dropped 0 bases, with 9 bases sitting between them. Germline V lookup: CDR1 MNHEY, CDR2 SMNVEV (reference sequence). The CDR3 runs to 13 residues. The CDR3 loop reads CASSGGSSYEQYF. The DNA for the CDR3 is TGTGCCAGCAGCGGCGGAAGCTCCTACGAGCAGTACTTC.

The chain couples TRBV4-1 to TRBJ2-7; 8 bases match TRBD1. V was clipped by 3 bases and J by 3 bases; unmatched bases: 13. CDR1 and CDR2 from the germline V gene are MGHRA and YSYEKL. The CDR3 runs 17 residues. CDR3 residues: CASSQGHGTGIIYEQYF. CDR3 DNA: TGCGCCAGCAGCCAGGGCCACGGGACAGGAATTATCTACGAGCAGTACTTC.

This sequence joins TRBV6-1 and TRBJ1-2; the D gene is possibly TRBD1 (5 bases). Trimming cost V 7 bases and J 2 bases, with 11 bases left between them. The CDR3 spans 13 residues. Germline CDR1 MNHNS, CDR2 SASEGT. The CDR3, as DNA: TGTGCCAGCACCCTGGACAAAAACTATGGCTACACCTTC. Its translation is CASTLDKNYGYTF.

The chain joins TRBV30 to TRBJ2-5; no clear D. The J call may be in error: the DNA end matches TRBJ2-7 better. CDR1 is GTSNPN and CDR2 is SVGIG in the germline V gene (reference sequence). The CDR3 totals 14 residues. The CDR3 DNA reads TGTGCCTGCCGGGTGCCGGGTAGCTCCTACGAGCAGTACTTC. Translated, it gives CACRVPGSSYEQYF.

In this sample, this clone turned up a few times. The chain uses TRBV6-5 and TRBJ1-1, with a weak D call TRBD1 (6 bases). Between the trimmed V and J ends, which lost 6 bases and 11 bases, there was a span of 16 bases. Per the germline V gene, CDR1 is MNHEY and CDR2 is SVGAGI. This CDR3 has 12 amino acids. The CDR3 protein is CASSPGGARAFF. The CDR3 DNA reads as TGTGCCAGCAGCCCCGGGGGGGCTCGGGCTTTCTTT.

This chain links TRBV7-2 with TRBJ2-2; TRBD1 matches 9 bases. The trim removed 3 bases at V and 4 bases at J, leaving 6 bases unmatched. This CDR3 has 16 amino acids. CDR1 is SGHTA, CDR2 FQGNSA, per germline. Here the CDR3 reads CASSFSTGGVTGELFF. The CDR3 region has the DNA TGTGCCAGCAGCTTTTCGACAGGGGGTGTCACCGGGGAGCTGTTTTTT.

The chain carries TRBV29-1 and TRBJ1-1; no definite D call. The CDR3 length is 11 residues. Germline V gene sequence: CDR1 SQVTM, CDR2 ANQGSEA. V was pared by 5 bases and J by 5 bases, with 9 bases between. CDR3 coding DNA: TGCAGCGTTCGTATTTTAACTGAAGCTTTCTTT. This gives the protein CSVRILTEAFF.

The rearrangement links TRBV7-2 to TRBJ1-3, with TRBD1 matching over 9 bases. Germline assignment: CDR1 SGHTA and CDR2 FQGNSA. This CDR3 is 15 amino acids long. The V and J ends lost 5 bases and 4 bases, in that order; junction bases with no gene match: 6. This chain's CDR3 is CASSLTGGPGNTIYF. The CDR3 DNA reads as TGTGCCAGCAGCCTCACAGGGGGCCCCGGAAACACCATATATTTT.

This clone was found a few times. The chain couples TRBV6-1 to TRBJ2-5; tentatively, D is TRBD2 (6 bases). The CDR3 totals 16 residues. V was trimmed by 2 bases and J by 2 bases, leaving 15 bases between them. Looked up from germline, CDR1 is MNHNS and CDR2 is SASEGT. The CDR3 bases are TGTGCCAGCAGTGAATCATTGGTGGGGGGACAAGAGACCCAGTACTTC. Residues: CASSESLVGGQETQYF.

With regard to this clone: The junction departs from germline at one end; a sequencing error may be responsible. V is TRBV7-7 and J is TRBJ2-3; D might be TRBD1 (5 bases). Germline V gene sequence: CDR1 SSHAT, CDR2 FNYEAQ (reference sequence). This CDR3 is built from 15 residues. The CDR3 DNA follows: TGTGCTAGCAGCTTAGGGGTAGGGGCCACAGATACGCAGTATTTT. It encodes CASSLGVGATDTQYF.

The CDR3 DNA follows: TGTGCCTGGATTAGACCGGGACTCGGCTATGGCTACACCTTC. Translation: CAWIRPGLGYGYTF. This rearrangement joins TRBV30 to TRBJ1-2; D perhaps matches TRBD1 (5 bases). The CDR3 runs to 14 residues. V lost 4 bases and J 4 bases, leaving 16 bases between the germline ends. Germline V gives CDR1 GTSNPN, CDR2 SVGIG (reference sequence). Full variable domain (missing parts from reference TRBV30 and TRBJ1-2): SQTIHQWPATLVQPVGSPLSLECTVEGTSNPNLYWYRQAAGRGLQLLFYSVGIGQISSEVPQNLSASRPQDRQFILSSKKLLLSDSGFYLCAWIRPGLGYGYTFGSGTRLTVV.

The rearrangement joins TRBV27 to TRBJ2-5, with D maybe TRBD2 (5 bases). The J call may not be correct, given that the DNA end is closer to TRBJ2-7. The CDR3 is 16 residues long. CDR1 MNHEY and CDR2 SMNVEV come from the germline V gene (reference sequence). Written as DNA, the CDR3 is TGTGCCAGCAGTTTATTCGGTCAGGACCCGGGGTACGAGCAGTACTTC. Translating gives CASSLFGQDPGYEQYF.

V is TRBV6-5 and J is TRBJ2-1, with a possible D match to TRBD2 (6 bases). The length of the CDR3 is 14 residues. The germline gives CDR1 MNHEY, CDR2 SVGAGI. V gave up 10 bases and J gave up 4 bases, with 17 bases separating them. The DNA for the CDR3 is TGTGCCACCCACTCCACGGGAGAGTACAATGAGCAGTTCTTC. Translated: CATHSTGEYNEQFF.

V is TRBV4-3 and J is TRBJ1-4; the D gene is possibly TRBD1 (5 bases). Trimming stripped 3 bases from V and 8 bases from J, with 16 bases between. The CDR3 contains 15 residues. CDR1 and CDR2 (germline): LGHNA, YSLEER. As DNA, the CDR3 is TGCGCCAGCAGCCAGGTGCGGCAGGGTCGAGAAAAACTGTTTTTT. This sequence encodes CASSQVRQGREKLFF.